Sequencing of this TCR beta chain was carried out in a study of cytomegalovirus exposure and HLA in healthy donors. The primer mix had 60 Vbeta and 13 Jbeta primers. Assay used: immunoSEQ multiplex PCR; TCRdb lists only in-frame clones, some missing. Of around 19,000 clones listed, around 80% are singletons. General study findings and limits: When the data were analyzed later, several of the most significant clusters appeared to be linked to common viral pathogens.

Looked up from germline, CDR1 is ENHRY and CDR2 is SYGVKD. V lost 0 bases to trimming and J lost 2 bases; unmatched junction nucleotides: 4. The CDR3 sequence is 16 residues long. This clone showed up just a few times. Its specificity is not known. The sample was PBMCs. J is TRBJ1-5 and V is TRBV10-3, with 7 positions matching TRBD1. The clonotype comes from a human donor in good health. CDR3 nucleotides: TGTGCCATCAGTGAGTCGGACAGGACCCGCAATCAGCCCCAGCATTTT. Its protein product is CAISESDRTRNQPQHF.